This TCR beta chain appears in the sequencing data of a study of blood T cell repertoires in COVID-19 (dated by TCRdb to between 2020 and 2021). For context, the study as a whole: Collaborator samples came from the United States, Italy and Spain and covered acute and convalescent phases of COVID-19. The material from the prospective study consisted of cDNA or gDNA derived from T cells, B-cell-depleted T cells, or PBMCs. The dataset comprised deeply sampled blood TCRbeta repertoires from subjects exposed to, actively infected with, or recovered from COVID-19. A freely available public database, intended as a resource for researchers studying the immune response to SARS-CoV-2, is where the repertoires were released. Samples were obtained from the ongoing ImmuneRACE study (first 160 participants) and from about 1,300 subjects provided by 6 global collaborators. Sample metadata almost always included a de-identified subject ID, COVID-19 status, age in years and sex. HLA class I and class II types, where available, came from metadata supplied by the sample provider rather than from assay-based typing. The research as a whole found: The quantity of clinical and demographic metadata differed by source and by participant and was supplied without curation.

The immunoSEQ Assay, a bias-controlled multiplex PCR, was used to amplify TCRbeta CDR3 regions from genomic DNA. Concerning the study's data processing: Within the assay, amplification of reference gene primers was used to estimate how many nucleated cells each sample contained. To quantify the absolute abundance of each unique TCRbeta CDR3 rearrangement, sequence reads were collapsed and filtered. For each sample, productive Simpson clonality was calculated as the square root of Simpson's diversity index over productive rearrangements. TCRdb provides this immuneACCESS table in a form limited to in-frame rearrangements. Some clones are lacking; in checked studies, under half of them reflect an unresolved V gene, and why the rest are absent is not known. The V and J calls and the clone size are those of that table, but D and trimming were determined from the DNA. This sample lists about 220,000 clones; 75% to 85% were detected once. The top ten hold more than 9% of the sample.

Cut back by 5 bases and 4 bases, the V and J ends lie 9 bases apart. CDR1 and CDR2 were assigned from the germline V gene as WSHSY and SAAADI. Counted from cysteine to phenylalanine, this CDR3 has 13 amino acids. Only the CDR3 region is kept as DNA, spanning 39 bases read in frame from base 1. Collaborating institutions collected whole blood in K2EDTA tubes following their own protocols. For TCRbeta analysis, collaborators shipped samples in one of three forms: frozen whole blood, isolated PBMCs, or DNA extracted from either of those sample types. Note on this clone: The clone's antigen remains unknown. Base-call qualities are not available, and no considerably larger clone is one nucleotide away.

The receptor comes from a man aged 50-59 years with active or convalescent COVID-19. In this chain, TRBV10-2 is recombined with TRBJ2-1, with a weak D call of TRBD1 (5 bases match). Sample: peripheral blood. The CDR3 region reads CASSLGDYNEQFF. The DNA sequence is TGCGCCAGCAGTTTAGGGGATTACAATGAGCAGTTCTTC.